The 25 T cell receptor beta chains below come from one sample, sequenced in a study of beta chain features in type 1 diabetes. Regarding the study as a whole: In every one of the four CD4+ subsets, TCRB CDR3s were moderately but significantly shorter in Type 1 diabetes patients.

The authors reverse transcribed all of the isolated RNA, so sequencing captured expressed TCRB transcripts. Clones were sequenced by immunoSEQ multiplex PCR, and TCRdb holds only the in-frame ones, with some missing. The profile shows 95,000 to 150,000 clones, about a sixth of them singletons. Their antigens are not known. Sequenced: central memory CD4+ T cells from blood. These TCRs come from a man aged 30 to 45 with type 1 diabetes.

Only a few counts were recorded for this clone. The CDR3 region is CASSVEASRIPLHF. The CDR3 coding sequence is TGTGCCAGCAGCGTAGAAGCCAGCCGAATCCCCCTCCACTTT. This chain connects TRBV9 to TRBJ1-6; D uncertain. The CDR3 runs 14 residues. The V gene's germline CDR1 is SGDLS and CDR2 YYNGEE. Deletions cut 0 bases from V and 13 bases from J, with 14 bases between.

The rearrangement joins TRBV7-9 to TRBJ2-6; TRBD2 matches at 7 bases. Trimming took 1 base from V and 11 from J; bases not matched to a gene: 5. The CDR3 runs 14 residues. Germline CDR1 reads SEHNR; CDR2 reads FQNEAQ (reference sequence). CDR3 in amino acids: CASSLGGGIDVLTF. The DNA for the CDR3 is TGTGCCAGCAGCTTAGGGGGAGGGATTGACGTCCTGACTTTC.

This clone was recorded at least ten times. Other nucleotide sequences in the sample specify the same CDR3. V is TRBV20-1 and J is TRBJ1-5, with D possibly TRBD1 on 6 matching bases. CDR3 size: 11 residues. Trimming took off 5 bases at V and 6 bases at J, with 8 bases between the two ends. The germline V gene encodes CDR1 DFQATT and CDR2 SNEGSKA (reference sequence). The CDR3 reads CSAPGVQPQHF. As DNA, the CDR3 is TGCAGTGCTCCAGGGGTTCAGCCCCAGCATTTT.

The chain carries TRBV10-3 and TRBJ2-6; D is possibly TRBD1 (5 bases). CDR1 ENHRY and CDR2 SYGVKD come from the germline V gene. V lost 3 bases and J 0 bases, leaving 12 bases between the germline ends. This CDR3 is 17 amino acids long. This CDR3 is CAISDSDSGSGANVLTF. As DNA, the CDR3 is TGTGCCATCAGTGACTCCGACAGTGGCTCTGGGGCCAACGTCCTGACTTTC.

This clone was seen a few times. The chain recombines TRBV9 with TRBJ2-5; TRBD2 agrees at 10 bases. Germline V gene lookup returns CDR1 SGDLS and CDR2 YYNGEE. This CDR3 has 16 residues. The ends lost 3 bases at V and 1 base at J; junction bases unmatched: 6. The CDR3: CASSAVAGGSQETQYF. The CDR3 DNA sequence: TGTGCCAGCAGCGCAGTAGCGGGGGGATCCCAAGAGACCCAGTACTTC.

This clone was seen more than once but under ten times. V gene TRBV29-1 combines with J gene TRBJ2-1; 9 bases fit TRBD1. This CDR3 spans 14 amino acids. Germline lookup yields CDR1 SQVTM and CDR2 ANQGSEA. Unmatched junction bases numbered 10, after V lost 8 bases and J lost 5 bases. The CDR3 DNA sequence: TGCAGCACCATACCGGGACAGGGTAACAATGAGCAGTTCTTC. Residues: CSTIPGQGNNEQFF.

V is TRBV7-6 and J is TRBJ1-2; TRBD1 might be the D (6 bases). The CDR3 spans 14 residues. V gave up 3 bases and J gave up 1 base, with 9 bases separating them. The germline CDR1 and CDR2 sequences are SGHVS and FNYEAQ. This chain's CDR3 is CASSLRTDNYGYTF. For the CDR3, the DNA is TGTGCCAGCAGCTTGAGGACAGATAACTATGGCTACACCTTC.

V usage is TRBV29-1 and J usage is TRBJ2-5; TRBD1 agrees at 8 bases. Trimming cost V 8 bases and J 5 bases; bases outside gene matches: 10. The germline V gene has CDR1 SQVTM and CDR2 ANQGSEA. The CDR3 has 13 residues. CDR3: CSHPGQVQETQYF. The DNA for the CDR3 is TGCAGCCACCCGGGACAGGTCCAGGAGACCCAGTACTTC.

This clone was observed a few times. The chain recombines TRBV18 with TRBJ2-7; D remains ambiguous. Germline loops: CDR1 KGHSH, CDR2 LQKENI. This CDR3 is built from 12 residues. Trimming left V 2 bases short and J 6 bases short, with 8 bases between. The CDR3 reads CASSPSHPEQYF. The CDR3 nucleotides read TGTGCCAGCTCACCAAGTCACCCCGAGCAGTACTTC. The entire variable domain, with the rest obtained from reference TRBV18 and TRBJ2-7, is as follows: NAGVMQNPRHLVRRRGQEARLRCSPMKGHSHVYWYRQLPEEGLKFMVYLQKENIIDESGMPKERFSAEFPKEGPSILRIQQVVRGDSAAYFCASSPSHPEQYFGPGTRLTVT.

This clone was counted between two and nine times. V and J are TRBV29-1 and TRBJ1-2, with D possibly TRBD1 on 6 matching bases. From germline, CDR1 is SQVTM and CDR2 ANQGSEA. CDR3 length equals 14 residues. V was clipped by 4 bases and J by 0 bases, with 12 bases between them. CDR3 sequence reads: CSVGQAVSNYGYTF. CDR3 DNA: TGCAGCGTTGGACAGGCCGTCTCTAACTATGGCTACACCTTC.

This clone came up a few times. The V and J genes are TRBV10-3 and TRBJ1-1; the match to TRBD1 covers 9 bases. The trim removed 5 bases at V and 4 bases at J, leaving 5 bases unmatched. The CDR3 extends over 14 amino acids. CDR1 and CDR2 from the germline V gene are ENHRY and SYGVKD. CDR3: CAISLQGAGTEAFF. In DNA form, the CDR3 reads TGTGCCATCAGTCTACAGGGGGCAGGCACTGAAGCTTTCTTT.

The chain has TRBV4-3 and TRBJ2-2; D is perhaps TRBD2 (6 bases). V lost 0 bases, J lost 1 base, and 12 bases lay in between. Germline-derived CDR1 and CDR2 are LGHNA and YSLEER. The CDR3 covers 17 residues. This chain's CDR3 is CASSQDPGLRNTGELFF. CDR3 bases: TGCGCCAGCAGCCAAGATCCGGGACTTCGGAACACCGGGGAGCTGTTTTTT.

The rearrangement uses TRBV5-1 and TRBJ2-6, with D maybe TRBD1 (5 bases). Trimming left V 0 bases short and J 6 bases short, with 7 bases between. CDR1 SGHRS and CDR2 YFSETQ come from the germline V gene. This CDR3 has 14 residues. As DNA, the CDR3 is TGCGCCAGCAGCTTGGAGGGGCCGGCCAACGTCCTGACTTTC. Translated: CASSLEGPANVLTF.

At least ten counts were recorded for this clone. The chain is built from TRBV7-2 and TRBJ1-4; D gene ambiguous. Per the germline V gene, CDR1 is SGHTA and CDR2 is FQGNSA. V was pared by 0 bases and J by 8 bases, with 16 bases between. The CDR3 runs 16 residues. CDR3 residues: CASSLALTRFREKLFF. DNA of the CDR3: TGTGCCAGCAGCTTAGCTCTCACGCGGTTTCGGGAAAAACTGTTTTTT.

The chain recombines TRBV14 with TRBJ2-1; D may be TRBD1 (6 bases). Trimming left V 5 bases short and J 8 bases short, with 10 bases between. Looked up from germline, CDR1 is SGHDN and CDR2 is FVKESK. The CDR3 spans 12 residues. The CDR3 protein is CASSTQGYEQFF. The CDR3 region has the DNA TGTGCCAGCAGCACACAGGGCTATGAGCAGTTCTTC.

This clone was seen more than once but under ten times. The chain couples TRBV5-1 to TRBJ2-7; 7 bases fit TRBD1. Germline CDR1 is SGHRS and CDR2 is YFSETQ. V gave up 4 bases and J gave up 4 bases; unmatched junction bases: 11. The CDR3 extends over 15 amino acids. CDR3 DNA: TGCGCCAGCAGCCATACTAACACAGGGGAATACGAGCAGTACTTC. Amino acid sequence: CASSHTNTGEYEQYF.

The chain is built from TRBV5-8 and TRBJ2-5, with D maybe TRBD1 (6 bases). V was clipped by 2 bases and J by 2 bases, with 16 bases between them. The germline CDR1 and CDR2 sequences are SGHTS and YDEGEE. The CDR3 has 16 residues. The chain's CDR3 is CASSLQGVGTQETQYF. The CDR3 DNA reads TGTGCCAGCAGCTTACAGGGTGTGGGGACACAAGAGACCCAGTACTTC.

Only a few counts were recorded for this clone. This rearrangement joins TRBV11-1 to TRBJ2-3, with D possibly being TRBD1 (5 bases). Per the germline V gene, CDR1 is SGHAT and CDR2 is FQDESV (reference sequence). V was pared by 3 bases and J by 2 bases, with 9 bases between. The CDR3 is 14 residues long. The CDR3 reads CASSFSRVTDTQYF. DNA for the CDR3: TGTGCCAGCAGCTTCAGCAGGGTCACAGATACGCAGTATTTT.

The CDR3 DNA reads TGCGCCAGCAGTCAACCGATGGACATTGACTATGGCTACACCTTC. It translates to CASSQPMDIDYGYTF. V gene TRBV23-1 combines with J gene TRBJ1-2; D may be TRBD1 (5 bases). TRBV23-1 is an open reading frame whose function is uncertain. The CDR3 totals 15 residues. With 2 bases removed from V and 3 bases from J, the gap between germline ends came to 13 bases.

This clone was counted between two and nine times. J is TRBJ2-5 and V is TRBV7-2; D is undetermined. Germline V gene sequence: CDR1 SGHTA, CDR2 FQGNSA. The CDR3 is made up of 14 amino acids. Trimming cost V 5 bases and J 4 bases, with 14 bases left between them. The CDR3 DNA follows: TGTGCCAGCAGCACCAACTCCTGGGTAGAGACCCAGTACTTC. It encodes CASSTNSWVETQYF. The full variable domain, rest sourced from reference TRBV7-2 and TRBJ2-5, is GAGVSQSPSNKVTEKGKDVELRCDPISGHTALYWYRQSLGQGLEFLIYFQGNSAPDKSGLPSDRFSAERTGGSVSTLTIQRTQQEDSAVYLCASSTNSWVETQYFGPGTRLLVL.

The V gene is TRBV19, the J gene TRBJ2-7, with TRBD2 as a possible D gene (5 bases). Germline V gene data show CDR1 as LNHDA and CDR2 as SQIVND (reference sequence). The CDR3 is made up of 14 amino acids. V shed 7 bases and J shed 0 bases, with 13 bases lying between them. The CDR3 is CASTESGSSYEQYF. DNA for the CDR3: TGTGCCAGTACCGAGAGCGGCTCCTCCTACGAGCAGTACTTC.

The rearrangement uses TRBV7-2 and TRBJ2-7; D unclear. The germline V gene has CDR1 SGHTA and CDR2 FQGNSA. V was trimmed by 1 base and J by 3 bases, leaving 4 bases between them. The CDR3 is 12 amino acids. In DNA, the CDR3 is TGTGCCAGCAGCTTAGTCCTCTACGAGCAGTACTTC. Amino acid sequence: CASSLVLYEQYF.

This clone was seen a handful of times. The chain has TRBV4-2 and TRBJ1-2; perhaps TRBD1 as D (5 bases). Trimming pared 4 bases from V and 2 bases from J, leaving 11 bases between. This CDR3 is 14 amino acids long. CDR1 and CDR2 from the germline V gene are LGHNA and YNFKEQ. The CDR3 here is CASSPREDNYGYTF. The CDR3 DNA reads TGTGCCAGCAGCCCCAGGGAAGACAACTATGGCTACACCTTC.

This chain links TRBV7-2 with TRBJ1-5, with D possibly TRBD1 on 5 matching bases. Germline CDR1 and CDR2: SGHTA and FQGNSA. V gave up 5 bases and J gave up 4 bases, with 15 bases separating them. The CDR3 runs 15 residues. DNA of the CDR3: TGTGCCAGCAGCCCTGGGGCTTATGGGAATCAGCCCCAGCATTTT. Translated, it gives CASSPGAYGNQPQHF.

The chain recombines TRBV30 with TRBJ2-2; maybe TRBD1 (6 bases). Germline CDR1 and CDR2: GTSNPN and SVGIG (reference sequence). The CDR3 totals 15 residues. Deletions cut 0 bases from V and 1 base from J, with 9 bases between. This CDR3 reads CAWSVRGQNTGELFF. CDR3 DNA: TGTGCCTGGAGTGTACGGGGACAGAACACCGGGGAGCTGTTTTTT.